This TCR beta chain emerged from a study of blood T cell repertoires in COVID-19. Study in general: Donors in the United States, Italy and Spain gave samples during acute or convalescent COVID-19. PBMCs, B-cell-depleted T cells, or T cells provided the cDNA or gDNA that made up the material.

In the study's own analysis: Nucleated cell counts were estimated from reference gene primer amplification. Method: immunoSEQ multiplex PCR; TCRdb's copy keeps in-frame clones and lacks some. The DNA was the basis for D and trimming; V, J and clone size are from that table. The sample contains 130,000 or so clones, 80% to 90% of which appear only once. The sequenced material came from peripheral blood. This TCR came from a human donor in a cohort sampled during active COVID-19.

In DNA, the CDR3 is TGTGCCACCAGCAGCAATATAGGGGGCGAAGGCTACACCTTC. Translation: CATSSNIGGEGYTF. The chain is built from TRBV15 and TRBJ1-2, with 7 bases identical to TRBD1. CDR3 length equals 14 residues. V trimming: 3 bases; J trimming: 8 bases; junction bases outside the gene matches: 9. Germline V gene sequence: CDR1 LNHNV, CDR2 YYDKDF (reference sequence).